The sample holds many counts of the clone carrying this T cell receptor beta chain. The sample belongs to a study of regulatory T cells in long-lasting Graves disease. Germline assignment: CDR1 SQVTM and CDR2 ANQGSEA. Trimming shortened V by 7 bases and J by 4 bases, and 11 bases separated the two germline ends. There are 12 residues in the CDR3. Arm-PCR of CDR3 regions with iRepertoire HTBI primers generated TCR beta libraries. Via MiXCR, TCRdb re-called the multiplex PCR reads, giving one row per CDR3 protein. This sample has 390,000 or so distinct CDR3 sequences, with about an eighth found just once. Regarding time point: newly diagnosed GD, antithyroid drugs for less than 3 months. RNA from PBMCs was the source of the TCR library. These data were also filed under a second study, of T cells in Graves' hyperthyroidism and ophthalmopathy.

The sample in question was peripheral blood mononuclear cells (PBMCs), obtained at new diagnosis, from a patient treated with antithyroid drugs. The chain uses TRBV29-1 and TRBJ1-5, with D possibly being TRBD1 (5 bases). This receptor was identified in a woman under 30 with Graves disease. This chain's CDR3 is CSARDGNQPQHF. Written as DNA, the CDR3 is TGCAGCGCTCGGGACGGTAATCAGCCCCAGCATTTT.